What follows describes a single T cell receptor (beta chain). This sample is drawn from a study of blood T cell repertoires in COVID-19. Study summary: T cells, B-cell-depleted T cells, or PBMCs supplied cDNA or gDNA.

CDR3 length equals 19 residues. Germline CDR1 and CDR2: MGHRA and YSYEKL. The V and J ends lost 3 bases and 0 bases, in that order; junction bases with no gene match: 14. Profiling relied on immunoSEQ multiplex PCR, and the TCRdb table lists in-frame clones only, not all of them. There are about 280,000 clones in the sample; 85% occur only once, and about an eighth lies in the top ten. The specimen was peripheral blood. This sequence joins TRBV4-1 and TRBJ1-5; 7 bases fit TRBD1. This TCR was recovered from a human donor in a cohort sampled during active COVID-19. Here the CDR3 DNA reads TGCGCCAGCAGCCAGGATGGGGACAGTATGCGTATTAGCAATCAGCCCCAGCATTTT. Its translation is CASSQDGDSMRISNQPQHF.